These 12 T cell receptor beta chains were all obtained from the same sample, sequenced in a study of spatial heterogeneity in lung cancer. Time point in this sample: blood at routine non-recurrence follow-up after resection. Unsorted whole RNA from tumor, nontumor lung or frozen PBMC underwent sequencing. TCRdb called the 5' RACE reads again in MiXCR, with one record for every CDR3 protein. This table has about 26,000 distinct CDR3 sequences, 4.5% to 7.5% appearing once. The sample was PBMCs, taken at follow-up. Receptors were obtained from a male donor with early-stage non-small cell lung cancer.

This clonotype qualifies as large (0.1 to 1%). This CDR3 reads CASSSHEGQGAGSPLHF. The CDR3 DNA follows: TGTGCCAGCAGCTCTCATGAGGGACAGGGGGCTGGATCACCCCTCCACTTT. The chain carries TRBV7-9 and TRBJ1-6, with 12 bases aligning to TRBD1. The CDR3 spans 17 residues. Germline-derived CDR1 and CDR2 are SEHNR and FQNEAQ (reference sequence). Germline trimming cut 4 bases from V and 10 bases from J; bases unmatched to any gene: 11.

This clonotype was detected ten times or more. The chain links TRBV5-1 to TRBJ1-1; 8 bases are shared with TRBD1. Germline CDR1 is SGHRS and CDR2 is YFSETQ. The CDR3 runs 16 residues. Germline trimming cut 0 bases from V and 1 base from J; bases unmatched to any gene: 5. This chain's CDR3 is CASSLGDRRANTEAFF. CDR3 coding DNA: TGCGCCAGCAGCTTGGGGGACAGGCGGGCGAACACTGAAGCTTTCTTT. Full variable domain (outside the CDR3, taken from reference TRBV5-1 and TRBJ1-1): KAGVTQTPRYLIKTRGQQVTLSCSPISGHRSVSWYQQTPGQGLQFLFEYFSETQRNKGNFPGRFSGRQFSNSRSEMNVSTLELGDSALYLCASSLGDRRANTEAFFGQGTRLTVV.

This clonotype has more than one count but fewer than ten. This rearrangement joins TRBV5-1 to TRBJ1-6; D might be TRBD1 (6 bases). Trimming pared 6 bases from V and 5 bases from J, leaving 9 bases between. The CDR3 spans 13 residues. Germline values: CDR1 SGHRS, CDR2 YFSETQ. DNA of the CDR3: TGCGCCAGCATGCCAGGGGATAATTCACCCCTCCACTTT. This codes for CASMPGDNSPLHF.

There are many counts of this clonotype. V and J are TRBV6-5 and TRBJ2-7; maybe TRBD2 (5 bases). Germline CDR1 reads MNHEY; CDR2 reads SVGAGI. The CDR3 loop spans 16 amino acids. Between the trimmed V and J ends, which lost 0 bases and 4 bases, there was a span of 16 bases. The DNA for the CDR3 is TGTGCCAGCAGTTACTCATCTTTTAGCGCTGGATACGAGCAGTACTTC. It specifies CASSYSSFSAGYEQYF.

This sequence joins TRBV3-1 and TRBJ1-2; D is ambiguous. Trimming took 2 bases from V and 3 from J, leaving 7 bases between them. Germline lookup yields CDR1 LGHDT and CDR2 YNNKEL (reference sequence). The CDR3 has 13 residues. This CDR3 is CASSQRGDYGYTF. The CDR3 DNA sequence: TGTGCCAGCAGCCAACGAGGTGACTATGGCTACACCTTC.

V usage is TRBV3-1 and J usage is TRBJ2-2; no clear D gene. The CDR3 is 15 residues long. Germline assignment: CDR1 LGHDT and CDR2 YNNKEL (reference sequence). Trimming took off 0 bases at V and 3 bases at J, with 8 bases between the two ends. The chain's CDR3 is CASSQDTPDTGELFF. The DNA for the CDR3 is TGTGCCAGCAGCCAAGATACCCCGGACACCGGGGAGCTGTTTTTT.

The genes are TRBV12-3 or TRBV12-4 and TRBJ2-1; 7 bases are a match to TRBD2. The ends lost 2 bases at V and 2 bases at J; junction bases unmatched: 6. The CDR3 is made up of 16 amino acids. Written as DNA, the CDR3 is TGTGCCAGCAGTTTACAGGCTAGCGGTCCCTACAATGAGCAGTTCTTC. This encodes CASSLQASGPYNEQFF.

The V and J genes are TRBV6-5 and TRBJ1-4; 7 nucleotides match TRBD1. Germline CDR1 is MNHEY and CDR2 is SVGAGI. This CDR3 comprises 17 residues. Germline trimming cut 3 bases from V and 0 bases from J; bases unmatched to any gene: 7. The CDR3 coding sequence is TGTGCCAGCAGTTATGAGGGGGCCGATACAACTAATGAAAAACTGTTTTTT. It yields the protein CASSYEGADTTNEKLFF.

Only a few counts were recorded for this clonotype. The V gene is TRBV7-2, the J gene TRBJ2-1; D is possibly TRBD1 or TRBD2 (6 bases each). The CDR3 loop spans 14 amino acids. V was pared by 1 base and J by 9 bases, with 13 bases between. Germline V gene sequence: CDR1 SGHTA, CDR2 FQGNSA. In DNA, the CDR3 is TGTGCCAGCAGCTTAGGGGGGGCCGTCGGTGAGCAGTTCTTC. Translation: CASSLGGAVGEQFF. The full variable domain, its missing parts supplied by reference TRBV7-2 and TRBJ2-1, is GAGVSQSPSNKVTEKGKDVELRCDPISGHTALYWYRQSLGQGLEFLIYFQGNSAPDKSGLPSDRFSAERTGGSVSTLTIQRTQQEDSAVYLCASSLGGAVGEQFFGPGTRLTVL.

This clonotype was recorded at least ten times. The chain has TRBV5-5 and TRBJ1-4, with D hard to call. Trimming stripped 1 base from V and 7 bases from J, with 11 bases between. The CDR3 runs 14 residues. Looked up from germline, CDR1 is SGHKS and CDR2 is YYEKEE (reference sequence). CDR3 bases: TGTGCCAGCAGCTTGCCCGGAGTCATTGAAAAACTGTTTTTT. Protein sequence: CASSLPGVIEKLFF.

J is TRBJ2-5 and V is TRBV4-3, with 8 bases matching TRBD2. V shed 0 bases and J 3 bases; nucleotides not matched to a gene: 6. Germline V gives CDR1 LGHNA, CDR2 YSLEER. The CDR3 is made up of 16 amino acids. CDR3 sequence (DNA): TGCGCCAGCAGCCAAGACCCGGGAGGGTTAGAAGAGACCCAGTACTTC. Translating gives CASSQDPGGLEETQYF.

In its sample, this clonotype was seen many times. The gene calls are TRBV12-3 or TRBV12-4 and TRBJ1-2; 8 bases fit TRBD1. V lost 4 bases, J lost 13 bases, and 14 bases stayed unmatched. CDR3 length: 14 residues. CDR3: CASSSGQGEGRCTF. CDR3 in DNA: TGTGCCAGCAGTTCCGGACAGGGAGAAGGTCGGTGCACCTTC.